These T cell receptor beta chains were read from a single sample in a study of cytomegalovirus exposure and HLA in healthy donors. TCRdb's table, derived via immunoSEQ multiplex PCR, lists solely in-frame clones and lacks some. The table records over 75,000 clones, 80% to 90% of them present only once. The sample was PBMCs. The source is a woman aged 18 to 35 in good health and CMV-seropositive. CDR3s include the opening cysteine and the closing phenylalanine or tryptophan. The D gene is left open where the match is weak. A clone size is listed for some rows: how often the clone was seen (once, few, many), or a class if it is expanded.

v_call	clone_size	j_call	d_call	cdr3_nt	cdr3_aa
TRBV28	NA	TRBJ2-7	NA	TGTGCCAGCAGTCCACCCCAGGGCTCGGGTTACGAGCAGTACTTC	CASSPPQGSGYEQYF
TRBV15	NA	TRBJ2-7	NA	TGTGCCACCAGCAGAGGCACGGTCTACGAGCAGTACTTC	CATSRGTVYEQYF
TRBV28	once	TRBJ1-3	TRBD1	TGTGCCAGCAGCTTGGACAGGGGAGGAAACACCATATATTTT	CASSLDRGGNTIYF
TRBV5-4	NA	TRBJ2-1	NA	TGTGCCAGCAGCTCCACGACTAGACACAATGAGCAGTTCTTC	CASSSTTRHNEQFF
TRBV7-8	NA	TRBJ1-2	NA	TGTGCCAGCAGCTTAGGGGCCAGCTATGGCTACACCTTC	CASSLGASYGYTF
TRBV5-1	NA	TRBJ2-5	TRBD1	TGCGCCAGCAGACCTATCCCGGGACAGGGGTTAGGGACCCAGTACTTC	CASRPIPGQGLGTQYF
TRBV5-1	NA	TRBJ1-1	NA	TGCGCCAGCAGCTATAGCCCACAACAGGGAGGGACTGAAGCTTTCTTT	CASSYSPQQGGTEAFF
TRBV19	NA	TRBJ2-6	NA	TGTGCCAGTAGTCTCCGGACAGATCCTGCTGGGGCCAACGTCCTGACTTTC	CASSLRTDPAGANVLTF
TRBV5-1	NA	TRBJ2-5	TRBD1	TGCGCCAGCAGCCGGGACAGTCAAGAGACCCAGTACTTC	CASSRDSQETQYF
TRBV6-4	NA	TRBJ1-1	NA	TGTGCCAGCTTACCGAAAGAGGACCAAGAAGACAGTCACACTGAAGCTTTCTTT	CASLPKEDQEDSHTEAFF
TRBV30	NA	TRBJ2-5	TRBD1	TGTGCCTGGAGTTCCCCTCGGGACAGAGAGACCCAGTACTTC	CAWSSPRDRETQYF
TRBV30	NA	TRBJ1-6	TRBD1	TGTGCCTTCTCCTTCTCGCAGGGGGCCTTCTATAATTCACCCCTCCACTTT	CAFSFSQGAFYNSPLHF
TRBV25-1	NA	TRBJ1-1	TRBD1	TGTGCCAGCAGAGGACAGGGCACTGAAGCTTTCTTT	CASRGQGTEAFF
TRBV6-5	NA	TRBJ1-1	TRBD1	TGTGCCACTACCTTAAGGGGGCACACTGAAGCTTTCTTT	CATTLRGHTEAFF
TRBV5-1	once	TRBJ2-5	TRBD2	TGCGCCAGCAGCTTGGTCCCTAGCGGGGGGACCATTCAAGAGACCCAGTACTTC	CASSLVPSGGTIQETQYF
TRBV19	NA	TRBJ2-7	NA	TGTGCCAGTAGTATGTACGCCATCAGCTCCTACGAGCAGTACTTC	CASSMYAISSYEQYF
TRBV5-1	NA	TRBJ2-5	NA	TGCGCCAGCAGCTTGGACGGCCAAGAGACCCAGTACTTC	CASSLDGQETQYF
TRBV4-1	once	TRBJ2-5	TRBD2	TGCGCCAGCAGCCGGCTCCTAGCGGACCGGGAGACCCAGTACTTC	CASSRLLADRETQYF
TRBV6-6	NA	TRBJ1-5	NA	TGTGCCAGCAGTTATGGGGCTAGGGATCAGCCCCAGCATTTT	CASSYGARDQPQHF
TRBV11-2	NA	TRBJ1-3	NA	TGTGCCAGCAGCCCGGGGGTTAAAGACTCTGGAAACACCATATATTTT	CASSPGVKDSGNTIYF
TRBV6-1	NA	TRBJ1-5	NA	TGTGCCACCTTCCCATCCCGGGTCTCCAATCAGCCCCAGCATTTT	CATFPSRVSNQPQHF
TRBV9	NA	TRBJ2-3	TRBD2	TGTGCCAGCAGCGTCGGGCCCATTTGGCGGGGGGGAACAGATACGCAGTATTTT	CASSVGPIWRGGTDTQYF
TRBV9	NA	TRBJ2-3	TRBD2	TGTGCCAGCAGCCCGGGACTAGCGGGGATCACAGATACGCAGTATTTT	CASSPGLAGITDTQYF
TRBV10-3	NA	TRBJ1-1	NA	TGTGCCATCAGTGAGGCGCGGGACGGCAAAAACACTGAAGCTTTCTTT	CAISEARDGKNTEAFF
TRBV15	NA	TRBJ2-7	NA	TGTGCCACCAGCAGAGTCACAGGGCTTCCTGACGAGCAGTACTTC	CATSRVTGLPDEQYF
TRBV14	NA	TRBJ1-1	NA	TGTGCCAGCAGTCATCAAGAAGTGGGGGGCACTGAAGCTTTCTTT	CASSHQEVGGTEAFF
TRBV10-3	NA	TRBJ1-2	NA	TGTGCCATCAGTGAGTCGCAAGGGGTTGGTCACACCTTC	CAISESQGVGHTF
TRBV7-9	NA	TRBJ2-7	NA	TGTGCCAGCAGCGCGATAATTACAGGGAACCCCTACGAGCAGTACTTC	CASSAIITGNPYEQYF
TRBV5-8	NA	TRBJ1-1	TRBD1	TGTGCCAGCAGCCTAGTACTTGGGACAGGGAGGACTGAAGCTTTCTTT	CASSLVLGTGRTEAFF
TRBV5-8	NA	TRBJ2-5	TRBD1	TGTGCCAGCAGCTTTCAGGGGGCTGGTTGGGAGACCCAGTACTTC	CASSFQGAGWETQYF
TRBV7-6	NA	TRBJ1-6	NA	TGTGCCAGCAGCTTCAATCACAGGATCCTCAATTCACCCCTCCACTTT	CASSFNHRILNSPLHF
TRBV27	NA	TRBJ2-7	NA	TGTGCCAGCAGGACTCCAGCCTACGAGCAGTACTTC	CASRTPAYEQYF
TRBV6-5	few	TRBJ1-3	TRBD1	TGTGCCAGCAGCCGGGACAGGAGCTCTGGAAACACCATATATTTT	CASSRDRSSGNTIYF
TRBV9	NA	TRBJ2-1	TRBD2	TGTGCCAGCAGCGTAGAACTAGCGGGAACCTACAATGAGCAGTTCTTC	CASSVELAGTYNEQFF
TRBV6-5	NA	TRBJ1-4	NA	TGTGCCAGCAGTACAAAGACCTCCAGGGAAAAACTGTTTTTT	CASSTKTSREKLFF
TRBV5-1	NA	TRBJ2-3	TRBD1	TGCGCCAGCAGCTTGGTAGGGACAGGTTTCCCAGATACGCAGTATTTT	CASSLVGTGFPDTQYF